The T cell receptor beta chain described here comes from a study of T-cell reconstitution after alpha-beta-depleted transplantation in children. This clonotype was counted many times. Unique molecular identifiers were used to barcode this TCRbeta library. TCRdb called the PCR reads again in MiXCR, with one record for every CDR3 protein. This table has about half a million distinct CDR3 sequences, under 15% appearing once. The CDR3 has 15 residues. The V gene end was trimmed by 6 bases and the J gene end by 2 bases; junction bases not matched to a gene: 6. The chain couples TRBV12-3 or TRBV12-4 to TRBJ1-4; 7 bases are shared with TRBD1. The TCR sequence derives from a human donor who donated a stem cell graft to a child with combined immunodeficiency. The starting material was PBMCs from the stem cell graft donor, obtained from the stem cell graft. The DNA for the CDR3 is TGTGCCAGCAGCCCTCAACAGGGGACTAATGAAAAACTGTTTTTT. Amino acids: CASSPQQGTNEKLFF.